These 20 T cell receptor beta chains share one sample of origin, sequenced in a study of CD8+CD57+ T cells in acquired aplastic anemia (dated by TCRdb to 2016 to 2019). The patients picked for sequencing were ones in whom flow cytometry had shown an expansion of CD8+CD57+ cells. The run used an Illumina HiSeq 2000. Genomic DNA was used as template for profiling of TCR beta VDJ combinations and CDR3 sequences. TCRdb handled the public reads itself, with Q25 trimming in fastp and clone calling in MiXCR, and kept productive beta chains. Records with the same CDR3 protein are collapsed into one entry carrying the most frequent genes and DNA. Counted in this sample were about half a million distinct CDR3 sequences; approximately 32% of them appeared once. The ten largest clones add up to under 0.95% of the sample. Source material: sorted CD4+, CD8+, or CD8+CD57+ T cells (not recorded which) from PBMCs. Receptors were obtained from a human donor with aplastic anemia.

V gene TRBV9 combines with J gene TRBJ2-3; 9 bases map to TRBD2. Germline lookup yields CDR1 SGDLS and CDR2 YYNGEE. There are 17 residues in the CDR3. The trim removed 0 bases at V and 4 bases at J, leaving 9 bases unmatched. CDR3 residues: CASSVGGGRGGADTQYF. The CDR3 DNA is TGTGCCAGCAGCGTAGGCGGCGGGAGGGGCGGCGCAGATACGCAGTATTTT.

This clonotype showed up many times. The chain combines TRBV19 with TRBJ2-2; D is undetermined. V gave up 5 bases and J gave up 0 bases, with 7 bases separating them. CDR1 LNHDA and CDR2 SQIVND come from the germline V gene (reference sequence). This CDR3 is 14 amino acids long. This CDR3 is CASSATTNTGELFF. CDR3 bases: TGTGCCAGTAGTGCTACAACGAACACCGGGGAGCTGTTTTTT.

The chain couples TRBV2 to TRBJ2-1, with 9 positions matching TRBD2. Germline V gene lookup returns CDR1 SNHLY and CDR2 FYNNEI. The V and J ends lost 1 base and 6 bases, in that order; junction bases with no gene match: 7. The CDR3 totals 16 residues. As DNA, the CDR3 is TGTGCCAGCAGTGAAGGGGTAGCGGGAGCGGGCAATGAGCAGTTCTTC. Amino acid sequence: CASSEGVAGAGNEQFF. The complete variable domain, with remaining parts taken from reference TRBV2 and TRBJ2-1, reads EPEVTQTPSHQVTQMGQEVILRCVPISNHLYFYWYRQILGQKVEFLVSFYNNEISEKSEIFDDQFSVERPDGSNFTLKIRSTKLEDSAMYFCASSEGVAGAGNEQFFGPGTRLTVL.

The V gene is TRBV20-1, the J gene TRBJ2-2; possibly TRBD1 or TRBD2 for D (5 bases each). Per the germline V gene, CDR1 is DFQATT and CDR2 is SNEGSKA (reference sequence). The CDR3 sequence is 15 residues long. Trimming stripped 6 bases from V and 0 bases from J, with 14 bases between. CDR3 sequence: CSARQGETNTGELFF. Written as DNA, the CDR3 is TGCAGTGCACGTCAGGGAGAAACGAACACCGGGGAGCTGTTTTTT.

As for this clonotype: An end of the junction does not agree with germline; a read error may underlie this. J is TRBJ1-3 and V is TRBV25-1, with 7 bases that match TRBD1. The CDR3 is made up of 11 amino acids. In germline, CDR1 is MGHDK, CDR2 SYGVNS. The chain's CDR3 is CASKGGHTIYF. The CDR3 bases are TGCGCCAGTAAAGGGGGCCACACCATATATTTT.

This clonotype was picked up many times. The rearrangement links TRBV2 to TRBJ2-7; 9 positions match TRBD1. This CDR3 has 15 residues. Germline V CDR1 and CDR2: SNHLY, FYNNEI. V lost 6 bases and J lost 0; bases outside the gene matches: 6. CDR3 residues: CASRAGTGNSYEQYF. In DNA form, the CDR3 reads TGTGCCAGCAGGGCCGGGACAGGGAACTCCTACGAGCAGTACTTC.

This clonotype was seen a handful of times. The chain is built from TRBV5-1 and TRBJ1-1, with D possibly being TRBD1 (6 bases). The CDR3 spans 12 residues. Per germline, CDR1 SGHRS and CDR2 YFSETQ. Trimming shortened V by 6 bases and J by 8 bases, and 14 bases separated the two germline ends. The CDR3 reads CASTLTGSEAFF. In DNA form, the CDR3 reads TGCGCCAGCACTCTCACAGGGTCGGAAGCTTTCTTT. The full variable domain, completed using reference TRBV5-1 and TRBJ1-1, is KAGVTQTPRYLIKTRGQQVTLSCSPISGHRSVSWYQQTPGQGLQFLFEYFSETQRNKGNFPGRFSGRQFSNSRSEMNVSTLELGDSALYLCASTLTGSEAFFGQGTRLTVV.

CDR3: CASNRHNQPQHF. The CDR3 DNA is TGTGCCAGCAATCGGCATAATCAGCCCCAGCATTTT. J is TRBJ1-5 and V is TRBV9; D gene ambiguous. The CDR3 is 12 residues long. V was shortened by 6 bases and J by 4 bases, with 8 bases between the two germline ends. Per germline, CDR1 SGDLS and CDR2 YYNGEE.

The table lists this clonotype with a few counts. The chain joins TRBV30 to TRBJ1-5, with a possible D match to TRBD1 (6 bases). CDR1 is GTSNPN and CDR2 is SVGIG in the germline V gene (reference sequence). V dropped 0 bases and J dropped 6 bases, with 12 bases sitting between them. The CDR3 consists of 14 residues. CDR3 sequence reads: CAWSVAPGAQPQHF. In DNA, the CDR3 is TGTGCCTGGAGTGTAGCGCCGGGGGCTCAGCCCCAGCATTTT.

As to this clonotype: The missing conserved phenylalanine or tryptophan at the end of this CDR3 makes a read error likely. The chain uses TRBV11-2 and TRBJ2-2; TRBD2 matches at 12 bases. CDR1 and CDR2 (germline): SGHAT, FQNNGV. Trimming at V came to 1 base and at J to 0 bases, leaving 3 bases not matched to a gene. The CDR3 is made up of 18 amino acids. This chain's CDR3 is CASSLGLAGGTNTGELFL. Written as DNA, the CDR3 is TGTGCCAGCAGCTTAGGCCTAGCGGGGGGGACGAACACCGGGGAGCTGTTTCTT.

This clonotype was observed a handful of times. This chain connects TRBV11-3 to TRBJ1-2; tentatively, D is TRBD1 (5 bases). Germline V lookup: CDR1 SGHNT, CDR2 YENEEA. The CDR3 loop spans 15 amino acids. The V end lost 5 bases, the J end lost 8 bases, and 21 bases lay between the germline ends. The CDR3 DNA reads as TGTGCCAGCAGCCAAGGTCTGACAGTGACCTGGGGCTACACCTTC. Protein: CASSQGLTVTWGYTF.

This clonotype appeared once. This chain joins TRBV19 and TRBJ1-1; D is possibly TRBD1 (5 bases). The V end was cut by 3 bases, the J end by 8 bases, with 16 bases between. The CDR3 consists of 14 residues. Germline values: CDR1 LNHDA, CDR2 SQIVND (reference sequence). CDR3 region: CASSIRGDGAEAFF. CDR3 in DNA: TGTGCCAGTAGTATTCGGGGGGACGGGGCGGAAGCTTTCTTT.

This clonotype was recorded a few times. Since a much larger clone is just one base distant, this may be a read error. The CDR3 loop is CGAGVGQETQYF. The CDR3 DNA follows: TGCGGCGCGGGAGTAGGGCAAGAGACCCAGTACTTC. This rearrangement joins TRBV29-1 to TRBJ2-5; 7 positions agree with TRBD2. CDR1 is SQVTM, CDR2 ANQGSEA, per germline. This CDR3 is built from 12 residues.

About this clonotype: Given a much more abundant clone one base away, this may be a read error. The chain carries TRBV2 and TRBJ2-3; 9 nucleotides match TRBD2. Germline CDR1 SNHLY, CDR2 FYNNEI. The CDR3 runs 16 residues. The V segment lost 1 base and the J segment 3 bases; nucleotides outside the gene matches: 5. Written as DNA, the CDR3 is TGTGCCAGCAGTGAAGGGGCGGGGGGGAAAACAGATACGCAGTATTTT. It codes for CASSEGAGGKTDTQYF. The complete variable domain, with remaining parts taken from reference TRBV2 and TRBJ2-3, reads EPEVTQTPSHQVTQMGQEVILRCVPISNHLYFYWYRQILGQKVEFLVSFYNNEISEKSEIFDDQFSVERPDGSNFTLKIRSTKLEDSAMYFCASSEGAGGKTDTQYFGPGTRLTVL.

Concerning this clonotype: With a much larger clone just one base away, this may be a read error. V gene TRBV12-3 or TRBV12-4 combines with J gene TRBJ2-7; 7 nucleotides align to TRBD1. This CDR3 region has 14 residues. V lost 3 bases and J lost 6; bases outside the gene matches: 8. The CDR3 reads CASSFRQGSLEQYF. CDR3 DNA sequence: TGTGCCAGCAGTTTCAGACAGGGTTCCCTCGAGCAGTACTTC.

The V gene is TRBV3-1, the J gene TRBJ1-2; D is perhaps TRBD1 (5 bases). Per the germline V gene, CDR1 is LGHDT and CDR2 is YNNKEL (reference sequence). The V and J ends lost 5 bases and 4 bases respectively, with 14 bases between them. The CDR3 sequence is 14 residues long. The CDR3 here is CASSWGQGAYGYTF. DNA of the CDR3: TGTGCCAGCAGCTGGGGCCAAGGGGCCTATGGCTACACCTTC. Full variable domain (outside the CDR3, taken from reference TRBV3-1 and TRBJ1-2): DTAVSQTPKYLVTQMGNDKSIKCEQNLGHDTMYWYKQDSKKFLKIMFSYNNKELIINETVPNRFSPKSPDKAHLNLHINSLELGDSAVYFCASSWGQGAYGYTFGSGTRLTVV.

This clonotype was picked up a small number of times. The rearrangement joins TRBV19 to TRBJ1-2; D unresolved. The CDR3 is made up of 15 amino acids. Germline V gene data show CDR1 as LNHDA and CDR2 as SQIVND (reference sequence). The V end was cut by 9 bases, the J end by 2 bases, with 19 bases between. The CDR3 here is CASSLGPPPNYGYTF. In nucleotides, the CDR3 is TGTGCCAGCAGCCTGGGCCCCCCTCCAAACTATGGCTACACCTTC.

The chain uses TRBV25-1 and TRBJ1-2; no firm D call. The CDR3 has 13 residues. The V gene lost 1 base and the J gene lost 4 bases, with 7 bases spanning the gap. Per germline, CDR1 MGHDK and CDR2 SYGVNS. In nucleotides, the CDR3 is TGTGCCAGCAGTGAATTACCTACCTATGGCTACACCTTC. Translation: CASSELPTYGYTF.

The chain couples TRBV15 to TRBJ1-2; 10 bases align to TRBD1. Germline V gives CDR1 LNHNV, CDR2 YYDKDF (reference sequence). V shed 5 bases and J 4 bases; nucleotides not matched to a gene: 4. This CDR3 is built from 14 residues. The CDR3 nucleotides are TGTGCCACCAGCGGGGGACAGGGGCTCTATGGCTACACCTTC. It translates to CATSGGQGLYGYTF.

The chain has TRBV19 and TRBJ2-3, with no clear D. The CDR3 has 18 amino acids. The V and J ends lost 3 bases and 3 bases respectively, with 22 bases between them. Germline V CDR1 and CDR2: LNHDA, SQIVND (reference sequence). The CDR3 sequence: CASSILPPLEVPTDTQYF. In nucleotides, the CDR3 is TGTGCCAGTAGTATTTTACCCCCCTTAGAGGTGCCAACAGATACGCAGTATTTT.